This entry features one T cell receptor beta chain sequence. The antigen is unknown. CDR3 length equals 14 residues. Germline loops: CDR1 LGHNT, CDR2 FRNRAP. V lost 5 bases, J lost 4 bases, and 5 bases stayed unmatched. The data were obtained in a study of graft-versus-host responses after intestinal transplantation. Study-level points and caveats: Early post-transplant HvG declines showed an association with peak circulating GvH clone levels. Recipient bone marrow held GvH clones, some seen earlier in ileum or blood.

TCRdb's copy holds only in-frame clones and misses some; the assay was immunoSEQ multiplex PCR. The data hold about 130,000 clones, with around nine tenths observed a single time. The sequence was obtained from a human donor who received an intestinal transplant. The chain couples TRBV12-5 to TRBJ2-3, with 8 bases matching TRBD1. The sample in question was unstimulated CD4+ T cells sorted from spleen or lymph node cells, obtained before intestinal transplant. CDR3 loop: CASGNGQGADTQYF. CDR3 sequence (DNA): TGTGCTAGTGGTAACGGACAGGGAGCAGATACGCAGTATTTT.